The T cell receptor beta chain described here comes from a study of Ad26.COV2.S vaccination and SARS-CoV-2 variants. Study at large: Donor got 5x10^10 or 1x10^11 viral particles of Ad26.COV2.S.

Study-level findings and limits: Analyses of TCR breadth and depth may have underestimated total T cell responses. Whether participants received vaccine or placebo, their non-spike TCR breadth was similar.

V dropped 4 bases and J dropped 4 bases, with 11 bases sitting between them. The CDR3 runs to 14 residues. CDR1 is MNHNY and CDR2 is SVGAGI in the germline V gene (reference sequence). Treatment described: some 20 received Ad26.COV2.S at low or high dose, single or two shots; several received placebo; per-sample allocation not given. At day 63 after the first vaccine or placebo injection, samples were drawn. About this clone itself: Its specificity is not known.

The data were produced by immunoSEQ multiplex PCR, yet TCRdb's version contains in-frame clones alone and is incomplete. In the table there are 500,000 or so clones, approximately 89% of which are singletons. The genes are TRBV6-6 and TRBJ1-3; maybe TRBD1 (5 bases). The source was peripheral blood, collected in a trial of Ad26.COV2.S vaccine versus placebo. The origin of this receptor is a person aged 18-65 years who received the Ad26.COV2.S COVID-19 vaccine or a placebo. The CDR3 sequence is CASSSRALGNTIYF. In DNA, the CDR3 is TGTGCCAGCAGTTCCAGGGCGTTGGGAAACACCATATATTTT.